This TCR beta chain emerged from a study of tissue T cells after allogeneic stem cell transplantation (dated by TCRdb to about 2022). Study-level background: The study profiled TCR beta repertoires across many tissues from research autopsies of patients with and without GVHD, plus mouse models of GVHD. The human arm was a prospective observational study without blinding or randomization.

About this clone: Its cognate antigen has yet to be identified. This receptor came from a mouse, so its gene names and germline sequences are mouse ones too. The read halts 1 residue ahead of the CDR3 end, with the missing end drawn from the germline J gene.

What the authors observed across the whole study: Within patients, how anatomically similar tissues were was a major factor shaping TCR repertoire composition, regardless of disease or transplant status. Few T cell clones were found to be shared across patients, but shared repertoire signatures across patients were revealed in a tissue-specific fashion by motif-based clustering. The study did not establish which tissue TCRs were alloreactive or antigen-specific, and some clones may have been host cells that persisted. Blood and spleen T cells captured only a limited portion of the TCR repertoire detected in tissues, in both patients and mice. Sampling depth was acknowledged as a limitation, and the patient cohort was both small and clinically heterogeneous.

The time point label, read with the paper, signifies: mouse harvest day 14 after allogeneic transplant. Each mouse graft consisted of 10^7 T-cell-depleted bone marrow cells plus 10^6 splenic CD5+ T cells and was given by tail vein injection. GVHD in mice was modeled with a major MHC-mismatch B6 (H2b) into BALB/c (H2d) model, and tissues were profiled at day 7 or 14. Mouse tissues and retro-orbital blood were harvested on day 7 or 14 post-transplant using separate sterile tools per animal; livers were flushed beforehand. Before genomic DNA isolation with the DNeasy Blood & Tissue Kit, mouse tissues were minced using razor blades in buffered saline. For CDR1 and CDR2, the germline V gene lists GFQATS and STVNSAI. From its cysteine to its phenylalanine, the CDR3 spans 12 amino acids. The DNA has 33 bases, all within the CDR3, and is read from base 1. A distance of 2 bases separates the germline ends of V and J, which lose 0 bases and 0 bases respectively.

Receptor libraries were prepared by the immunoSEQ multiplex PCR assay. TCRbeta CDR3 sequencing was performed at survey depth by Adaptive Biotechnologies, and CDR3 sequences, V/J genes, productive frequency and template counts were reported. TCR beta CDR3 regions were amplified from genomic DNA rather than RNA. The published analysis was carried out like this. Jensen-Shannon divergence served to quantify pairwise repertoire overlap between tissues, with 0 meaning identical and 1 meaning complete divergence. Tissues were clustered by single-linkage agglomerative hierarchical clustering of pairwise JSD values, and the clustering results were displayed as dendrograms. All patient samples were analyzed with GLIPH2 using simulation_depth 1000, kmer_min_depth 3 and cdr3_length_cutoff 8, and only groups containing more than two unique CDR3s were kept. A standardized tissue-overlap score was calculated by extrapolating Jaccard GLIPH-group overlap across patients to a standard repertoire size of 1000 clones. To look at how diversity was associated with clinical or experimental variables, linear mixed-effect models were used, with tissue treated as a fixed effect and individual treated as a random effect. TCRdb took this table from immuneACCESS and kept in-frame rearrangements with V and J called. Such tables lack part of the clones; where checked against another copy, unresolved V genes explain under half of the gap, and the rest is unexplained. V, J and clone size are taken as reported in that table, and D and trimming were inferred from the DNA itself. Here the sample has under 6,000 clones; approximately 31% occur a single time. 6.5% to 7% of the sample comes from the top ten.

Sequenced sample: skin. The clonotype originates from a female BALB/c mouse given C57BL/6 T cells with graft-versus-host disease after an allogeneic hematopoietic cell transplant. The rearranged segments are TRBV20 and TRBJ1-2; the D gene remains uncertain. The CDR3 region reads CGAREANSDYTF. Incomplete CDR3 DNA: TGTGGTGCTAGGGAGGCAAACTCCGACTACACC.